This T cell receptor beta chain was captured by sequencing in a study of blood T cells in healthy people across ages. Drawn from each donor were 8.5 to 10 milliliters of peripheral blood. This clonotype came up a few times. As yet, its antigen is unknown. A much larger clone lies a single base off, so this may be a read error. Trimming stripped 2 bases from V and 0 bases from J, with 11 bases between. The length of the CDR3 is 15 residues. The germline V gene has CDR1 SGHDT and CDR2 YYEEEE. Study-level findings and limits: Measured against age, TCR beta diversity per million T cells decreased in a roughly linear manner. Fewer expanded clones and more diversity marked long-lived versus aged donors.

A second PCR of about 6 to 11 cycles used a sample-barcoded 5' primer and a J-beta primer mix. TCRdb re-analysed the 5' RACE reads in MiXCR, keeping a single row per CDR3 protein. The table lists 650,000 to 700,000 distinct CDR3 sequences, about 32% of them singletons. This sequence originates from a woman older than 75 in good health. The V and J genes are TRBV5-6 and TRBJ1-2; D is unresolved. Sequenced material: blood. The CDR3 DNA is TGTGCCAGCAGCTTTGGGATAAGTACTAACTATGGCTACACCTTC. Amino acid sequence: CASSFGISTNYGYTF.